The 30 T cell receptor beta chains given below trace back to one sample, sequenced in a study of shared T cell receptors in the human thymus. Sequencing was performed with immunoSEQ multiplex PCR; in TCRdb, only in-frame clones are kept and a portion is missing. The sample holds roughly 660,000 clones, 70% to 90% seen once. A further study also used this sample, focusing on human thymus T cells.

What was sequenced was thymocytes. These receptors came from a boy in the first two years of life with a congenital heart defect.

The CDR3 region has the DNA TGTGCCACCCGGGACAGGGGGCCCTACGAGCAGTACTTC. Protein product: CATRDRGPYEQYF. The rearrangement links TRBV28 to TRBJ2-7, with 12 bases matching TRBD1. In germline, CDR1 is MDHEN, CDR2 SYDVKM. The CDR3 length is 13 residues. V shed 10 bases and J 2 bases; nucleotides not matched to a gene: 3.

The chain recombines TRBV28 with TRBJ2-7; D is ambiguous. In germline, CDR1 is MDHEN, CDR2 SYDVKM. The CDR3 runs to 12 residues. The ends were cut back, 5 bases at V and 3 bases at J, with 8 bases in the middle. CDR3 bases: TGTGCCAGCAGTATCCGACTCTACGAGCAGTACTTC. Translation gives CASSIRLYEQYF.

The chain has TRBV7-2 and TRBJ2-5; 8 nucleotides match TRBD2. Germline CDR1 is SGHTA and CDR2 is FQGNSA. The CDR3 totals 16 residues. The junction had 11 bases not matched to a gene; V was cut back by 4 bases and J by 4 bases. In DNA form, the CDR3 reads TGTGCCAGCAGCTCCCGTTCTCGGGAGGGGGGAGAGACCCAGTACTTC. Its translation: CASSSRSREGGETQYF.

The chain carries TRBV2 and TRBJ2-1; the match to TRBD2 covers 11 bases. V lost 3 bases, J lost 7 bases, and 8 bases stayed unmatched. Per the germline V gene, CDR1 is SNHLY and CDR2 is FYNNEI. The CDR3 has 16 amino acids. Written as DNA, the CDR3 is TGTGCCAGCAGTGAGAAGACTAGCGGGAAACGGAATGAGCAGTTCTTC. This sequence encodes CASSEKTSGKRNEQFF.

The V and J genes are TRBV4-3 and TRBJ2-7, with TRBD2 matching 16 bases. Unmatched junction bases numbered 8, after V lost 2 bases and J lost 1 base. The CDR3 covers 19 residues. Germline loops: CDR1 LGHNA, CDR2 YSLEER. CDR3 DNA sequence: TGCGCCAGCAGCCAAAGTCCGGGACTAGCGGGAGGGCCTTCCTACGAGCAGTACTTC. Residues: CASSQSPGLAGGPSYEQYF.

The CDR3 sequence: CASSQEGLAGTNEQFF. The CDR3 bases are TGCGCCAGCAGCCAAGAAGGACTAGCGGGAACCAATGAGCAGTTCTTC. V gene TRBV4-3 combines with J gene TRBJ2-1; TRBD2 aligns across 12 bases. The trim removed 0 bases at V and 6 bases at J, leaving 3 bases unmatched. Germline loops: CDR1 LGHNA, CDR2 YSLEER. CDR3 length equals 16 residues.

The chain uses TRBV5-4 and TRBJ2-1; perhaps TRBD1 as D (6 bases). The V end lost 5 bases, the J end lost 0 bases, and 12 bases lay between the germline ends. Looked up from germline, CDR1 is SGHNT and CDR2 is YYREEE (reference sequence). The CDR3 is made up of 15 amino acids. The CDR3 loop reads CASSLRGGSYNEQFF. The CDR3 DNA reads as TGTGCCAGCAGTCTACGAGGGGGCTCCTACAATGAGCAGTTCTTC. The full variable domain, completed using reference TRBV5-4 and TRBJ2-1, is ETGVTQSPTHLIKTRGQQVTLRCSSQSGHNTVSWYQQALGQGPQFIFQYYREEENGRGNFPPRFSGLQFPNYSSELNVNALELDDSALYLCASSLRGGSYNEQFFGPGTRLTVL.

V is TRBV15 and J is TRBJ2-7; D uncertain. The CDR3 is 13 amino acids. Germline V gives CDR1 LNHNV, CDR2 YYDKDF (reference sequence). V gave up 4 bases and J gave up 5 bases, with 12 bases separating them. In nucleotides, the CDR3 is TGTGCCACCAGCAACCCCGAGAAGCACGAGCAGTACTTC. Translating it yields CATSNPEKHEQYF.

The rearrangement uses TRBV7-8 and TRBJ1-1; D is possibly TRBD1 (6 bases). V dropped 4 bases and J dropped 3 bases, with 12 bases sitting between them. The CDR3 consists of 14 residues. Germline V gene sequence: CDR1 SGHVS, CDR2 FQNEAQ. CDR3 in amino acids: CASSSRGLDTEAFF. CDR3 coding DNA: TGTGCCAGCAGCTCTAGGGGGTTGGACACTGAAGCTTTCTTT.

This clone showed up just a few times. The V and J genes are TRBV6-6 and TRBJ2-1; D gene uncertain. The germline V gene has CDR1 MNHNY and CDR2 SVGAGI (reference sequence). This CDR3 has 12 residues. V lost 6 bases to trimming and J lost 7 bases, with 10 bases between them. DNA for the CDR3: TGTGCCAGCAGCAGACTGGAAAATGAGCAGTTCTTC. Its translation is CASSRLENEQFF.

The V gene is TRBV21-1, the J gene TRBJ1-1; the table's D call, TRBD1, has no DNA check behind it. TRBV21-1 is a known pseudogene. This CDR3 comprises 16 residues. The CDR3 nucleotides are TGTGCCAGCAGCGCTCGGACAGGGGGCTTGAACACTGAAGCTTTCTTT. This encodes CASSARTGGLNTEAFF.

The V and J genes are TRBV5-4 and TRBJ1-2; possibly TRBD1 for D (5 bases). CDR1 is SGHNT, CDR2 YYREEE, per germline (reference sequence). V lost 3 bases, J lost 8 bases, and 14 bases lay in between. The CDR3 contains 13 residues. The CDR3 DNA reads as TGTGCCAGCAGCTCCTGGGGCGCTTGCGGCTACACCTTC. Its protein product is CASSSWGACGYTF. The full variable domain, with the rest looked up from reference TRBV5-4 and TRBJ1-2, is ETGVTQSPTHLIKTRGQQVTLRCSSQSGHNTVSWYQQALGQGPQFIFQYYREEENGRGNFPPRFSGLQFPNYSSELNVNALELDDSALYLCASSSWGACGYTFGSGTRLTVV.

The chain links TRBV6-4 to TRBJ1-4, with D uncertain. The CDR3 has 14 residues. Germline CDR1 reads MRHNA; CDR2 reads SNTAGT. Deletions cut 8 bases from V and 0 bases from J, with 10 bases between. The CDR3 sequence: CASVIRSTNEKLFF. For the CDR3, the DNA is TGTGCCAGCGTTATCAGGTCAACTAATGAAAAACTGTTTTTT.

This chain's CDR3 is CASSLYGTADTQYF. CDR3 sequence (DNA): TGTGCCAGCAGTTTATACGGGACAGCAGATACGCAGTATTTT. The V gene is TRBV28, the J gene TRBJ2-3; 7 bases map to TRBD1. CDR1 is MDHEN, CDR2 SYDVKM, per germline. V shed 1 base and J 4 bases; nucleotides not matched to a gene: 2. This CDR3 is 14 amino acids long.

The genes are TRBV9 and TRBJ2-1; 12 bases align to TRBD2. Germline CDR1 and CDR2: SGDLS and YYNGEE. After removal of 3 bases from V and 6 bases from J, the junction contained 4 bases not matched to a gene. The CDR3 loop spans 15 amino acids. The CDR3 region is CASSGLAGGRNEQFF. The CDR3 region has the DNA TGTGCCAGCAGCGGGCTAGCGGGAGGGCGCAATGAGCAGTTCTTC. Looking up the rest from reference TRBV9 and TRBJ2-1 gives the full variable domain: DSGVTQTPKHLITATGQRVTLRCSPRSGDLSVYWYQQSLDQGLQFLIQYYNGEERAKGNILERFSAQQFPDLHSELNLSSLELGDSALYFCASSGLAGGRNEQFFGPGTRLTVL.

This chain joins TRBV5-1 and TRBJ2-2; 12 bases are shared with TRBD2. CDR1 and CDR2 from the germline V gene are SGHRS and YFSETQ. V dropped 4 bases and J dropped 4; count of bases not matched to a gene: 8. The CDR3 has 17 amino acids. Here the CDR3 reads CASSHILAGGITGELFF. Written as DNA, the CDR3 is TGCGCCAGCAGCCACATCCTAGCGGGAGGGATCACCGGGGAGCTGTTTTTT.

This chain uses TRBV15 with TRBJ2-7, with 7 bases matching TRBD2. V lost 0 bases and J lost 3; bases outside the gene matches: 5. The CDR3 is 15 amino acids. Germline V gene data show CDR1 as LNHNV and CDR2 as YYDKDF (reference sequence). The DNA for the CDR3 is TGTGCCACCAGCAGAGATGGGGGGGGTAGCTACGAGCAGTACTTC. Its translation is CATSRDGGGSYEQYF.

The chain employs TRBV7-9 and TRBJ1-2, with D unresolved. Germline V lookup: CDR1 SEHNR, CDR2 FQNEAQ (reference sequence). This CDR3 is 16 amino acids long. Trimming shortened V by 4 bases and J by 4 bases, and 19 bases separated the two germline ends. CDR3 in amino acids: CASSSPSESRSYGYTF. In nucleotides, the CDR3 is TGTGCCAGCAGCTCACCTTCGGAGAGTAGAAGCTATGGCTACACCTTC.

The J gene is TRBJ2-7, the V gene TRBV4-2, with 9 bases matching TRBD2. The CDR3 runs to 15 residues. V shed 1 base, J shed 6 bases, and the junction held 7 bases outside the gene matches. Germline-derived CDR1 and CDR2 are LGHNA and YNFKEQ. CDR3 region: CASSQVGTSSLEQYF. The CDR3 DNA sequence: TGTGCCAGCAGCCAAGTCGGGACTAGCTCCCTCGAGCAGTACTTC.

This sequence joins TRBV5-1 and TRBJ2-1; 13 bases agree with TRBD2. Looked up from germline, CDR1 is SGHRS and CDR2 is YFSETQ. With V trimmed by 2 bases and J by 7 bases, 6 bases remained unmatched. The CDR3 contains 16 residues. CDR3 in amino acids: CASSLGLAGDGNEQFF. CDR3 coding DNA: TGCGCCAGCAGCTTAGGACTAGCGGGAGATGGGAATGAGCAGTTCTTC.

The chain uses TRBV15 and TRBJ2-2, with D tentatively TRBD2 (6 bases). CDR3 length: 13 amino acids. Germline loops: CDR1 LNHNV, CDR2 YYDKDF (reference sequence). The V end was cut by 8 bases, the J end by 5 bases, with 12 bases between. CDR3 DNA sequence: TGTGCCACCTCGCTGGGGGGTACCGGGGAGCTGTTTTTT. It yields the protein CATSLGGTGELFF. Based on the CDR3 plus reference TRBV15 and TRBJ2-2, the full variable domain is DAMVIQNPRYQVTQFGKPVTLSCSQTLNHNVMYWYQQKSSQAPKLLFHYYDKDFNNEADTPDNFQSRRPNTSFCFLDIRSPGLGDTAMYLCATSLGGTGELFFGEGSRLTVL.

This sequence joins TRBV27 and TRBJ1-2; 9 bases are a match to TRBD1. This CDR3 has 15 residues. The trim removed 4 bases at V and 4 bases at J, leaving 7 bases unmatched. Germline-derived CDR1 and CDR2 are MNHEY and SMNVEV (reference sequence). CDR3 amino acids: CASSYLDRGFYGYTF. CDR3 bases: TGTGCCAGCAGTTACCTGGACAGGGGCTTCTATGGCTACACCTTC.

This clone is a singleton in its sample. The chain carries TRBV28 and TRBJ2-7; 9 bases are shared with TRBD1. The germline V gene has CDR1 MDHEN and CDR2 SYDVKM. The CDR3 runs to 13 residues. J was trimmed by 7 bases and V by 4 bases; bases with no gene match: 5. The CDR3 spells CASSWDRAGEQYF. The CDR3 nucleotides read TGTGCCAGCAGTTGGGACAGGGCGGGAGAGCAGTACTTC.

The chain carries TRBV9 and TRBJ1-2; 7 nucleotides match TRBD1. The germline gives CDR1 SGDLS, CDR2 YYNGEE. J gave up 6 bases and V 4 bases, and 12 bases lay outside the gene matches. This CDR3 has 15 residues. CDR3 sequence reads: CASSQGVRQGNGYTF. For the CDR3, the DNA is TGTGCCAGCAGCCAAGGGGTGAGACAGGGTAATGGCTACACCTTC.

The chain employs TRBV2 and TRBJ2-1; TRBD1 agrees at 7 bases. The CDR3 contains 14 residues. Trimming took 4 bases from V and 3 from J; bases not matched to a gene: 3. CDR1 SNHLY and CDR2 FYNNEI come from the germline V gene. The CDR3 region has the DNA TGTGCCAGCAGTGTTCGGGACAGCTACAATGAGCAGTTCTTC. Its translation: CASSVRDSYNEQFF.

The V and J genes are TRBV5-4 and TRBJ2-5, with TRBD2 matching over 14 bases. V was clipped by 4 bases and J by 5 bases; unmatched bases: 4. Germline lookup yields CDR1 SGHNT and CDR2 YYREEE (reference sequence). The CDR3 loop spans 15 amino acids. CDR3 nucleotides: TGTGCCAGCAGCCTGACTAGCGGGAGGGGGGAGACCCAGTACTTC. Protein product: CASSLTSGRGETQYF.

The chain recombines TRBV11-2 with TRBJ2-3, with TRBD2 matching over 7 bases. The trim removed 5 bases at V and 4 bases at J, leaving 6 bases unmatched. From germline, CDR1 is SGHAT and CDR2 FQNNGV. This CDR3 has 14 residues. CDR3 protein: CASSRGLVPDTQYF. The CDR3 DNA sequence: TGTGCCAGCAGCCGAGGACTAGTCCCAGATACGCAGTATTTT.

The rearrangement links TRBV4-3 to TRBJ2-2, with 14 bases identical to TRBD2. Germline V CDR1 and CDR2: LGHNA, YSLEER. This CDR3 has 18 amino acids. V lost 1 base and J lost 4; bases outside the gene matches: 5. The CDR3 DNA reads TGCGCCAGCAGCCAAGCGACTAGCGGGAGGGCCGGCACCGGGGAGCTGTTTTTT. The encoded protein is CASSQATSGRAGTGELFF.

This clone turned up a few times. The chain has TRBV9 and TRBJ2-1, with D hard to call. Germline assignment: CDR1 SGDLS and CDR2 YYNGEE. V was trimmed by 0 bases and J by 8 bases, leaving 18 bases between them. This CDR3 is 16 amino acids long. The CDR3 DNA reads as TGTGCCAGCAGCGTAGGGTTCCTAGGCAGTTTGGATGAGCAGTTCTTC. Protein: CASSVGFLGSLDEQFF.

The chain couples TRBV9 to TRBJ2-2; 9 bases are shared with TRBD2. V lost 1 base and J lost 0; bases outside the gene matches: 1. This CDR3 comprises 16 residues. CDR1 is SGDLS and CDR2 is YYNGEE in the germline V gene. CDR3 sequence: CASSVPSGTNTGELFF. The CDR3 bases are TGTGCCAGCAGCGTACCTAGCGGGACGAACACCGGGGAGCTGTTTTTT.